The sequence of this TCR beta chain was determined in a study of response to subunit inactivated influenza vaccine. The study's findings and limits: The authors put forward the suggestion that each seasonal influenza vaccination may bring in only a limited number of new T cells.

In regard to this clonotype: Its target is not known.

TCRdb itself ran the RT-PCR reads through MiXCR, one entry per CDR3 protein. The table lists hundreds of thousands of distinct CDR3 sequences, approximately 12% of them singletons. The V and J ends lost 3 bases and 8 bases, in that order; junction bases with no gene match: 5. This CDR3 contains 15 residues. Germline lookup yields CDR1 MNHNS and CDR2 SASEGT. The V call is TRBV6-1, the J call TRBJ2-3, with 13 nucleotides matching TRBD2. The TCR was taken from a man between 50 and 59 years old who received an inactivated influenza vaccine. Material: PBMCs from blood, obtained about 40 days after vaccination. The CDR3 bases are TGTGCCAGCAGTGAGACTAGCGGGAGGATTGGTACGCAGTATTTT. Protein product: CASSETSGRIGTQYF.